The 14 T cell receptor beta chains below come from one sample, sequenced in a study of blood T cells in healthy people across ages. The second PCR ran about 6 to 12 cycles with a sample-barcoded 5' primer and J-beta primers. TCRdb re-analysed the 5' RACE reads in MiXCR, keeping a single row per CDR3 protein. Of fewer than 1,000,000 distinct CDR3 sequences in the sample, about half are singletons; the top ten hold approximately 18%. Sequencing used blood. These receptors originate from a man aged 80 or over in good health.

V gene TRBV9 combines with J gene TRBJ2-3; the D is unclear. The CDR3 has 14 residues. The V end lost 2 bases, the J end lost 0 bases, and 7 bases lay between the germline ends. Germline V gene data show CDR1 as SGDLS and CDR2 as YYNGEE. The CDR3 is CASSVMGSTDTQYF. In DNA, the CDR3 is TGTGCCAGCAGCGTCATGGGGAGCACAGATACGCAGTATTTT.

The V gene is TRBV9, the J gene TRBJ2-5; D gene unclear. Looked up from germline, CDR1 is SGDLS and CDR2 is YYNGEE. The CDR3 length is 14 residues. V was clipped by 0 bases and J by 1 base, with 7 bases between them. The CDR3, as DNA: TGTGCCAGCAGCGTAGATTCTGTCCAAGAGACCCAGTACTTC. Translation: CASSVDSVQETQYF.

This clonotype was seen more than once but under ten times. The rearrangement joins TRBV28 to TRBJ1-5; possible D gene TRBD1, 6 bases. The CDR3 runs to 15 residues. Germline V lookup: CDR1 MDHEN, CDR2 SYDVKM. The ends were cut back, 6 bases at V and 4 bases at J, with 16 bases in the middle. CDR3 sequence reads: CASSRSDRSNQPQHF. The CDR3, as DNA: TGTGCCAGCAGCCGATCCGACAGGAGTAATCAGCCCCAGCATTTT. The complete variable domain, with remaining parts taken from reference TRBV28 and TRBJ1-5, reads DVKVTQSSRYLVKRTGEKVFLECVQDMDHENMFWYRQDPGLGLRLIYFSYDVKMKEKGDIPEGYSVSREKKERFSLILESASTNQTSMYLCASSRSDRSNQPQHFGDGTRLSIL.

The rearrangement joins TRBV28 to TRBJ2-1; D is tentatively TRBD1 or TRBD2 (5 bases each). The CDR3 consists of 14 residues. The V end lost 6 bases, the J end lost 8 bases, and 17 bases lay between the germline ends. Germline V gene data show CDR1 as MDHEN and CDR2 as SYDVKM. This CDR3 is CASRGVRDGHEQFF. In nucleotides, the CDR3 is TGTGCCAGCAGGGGCGTCAGGGACGGACATGAGCAGTTCTTC.

The rearrangement uses TRBV7-6 and TRBJ2-6; the D is unclear. The CDR3 is 16 residues long. In germline, CDR1 is SGHVS, CDR2 FNYEAQ. The V end lost 4 bases, the J end lost 0 bases, and 10 bases lay between the germline ends. The CDR3 DNA reads TGTGCCAGCAGCTCTTGGGCGCGCTCTGGGGCCAACGTCCTGACTTTC. Translated, it gives CASSSWARSGANVLTF. Drawing the rest from reference TRBV7-6 and TRBJ2-6, the complete variable domain is GAGVSQSPRYKVTKRGQDVALRCDPISGHVSLYWYRQALGQGPEFLTYFNYEAQQDKSGLPNDRFSAERPEGSISTLTIQRTEQRDSAMYRCASSSWARSGANVLTFGAGSRLTVL.

This CDR3 reads CASRGGVALDEQFF. In nucleotides, the CDR3 is TGTGCCAGCAGGGGAGGGGTGGCTCTGGATGAGCAGTTCTTC. The chain joins TRBV28 to TRBJ2-1; TRBD2 aligns across 7 bases. Losses at the gene ends were 6 bases for V and 8 bases for J; bases not matched to a gene: 10. The CDR3 covers 14 residues. CDR1 is MDHEN and CDR2 is SYDVKM in the germline V gene. Supplemented by reference TRBV28 and TRBJ2-1, the full variable domain reads DVKVTQSSRYLVKRTGEKVFLECVQDMDHENMFWYRQDPGLGLRLIYFSYDVKMKEKGDIPEGYSVSREKKERFSLILESASTNQTSMYLCASRGGVALDEQFFGPGTRLTVL.

Written as DNA, the CDR3 is TGTGCCATCAGTGACGCGCAGGGAGTAAACTCACCCCTCCACTTT. This translates into CAISDAQGVNSPLHF. The J gene is TRBJ1-6, the V gene TRBV10-3, with D maybe TRBD1 (5 bases). The germline V gene encodes CDR1 ENHRY and CDR2 SYGVKD. With 3 bases removed from V and 10 bases from J, the gap between germline ends came to 16 bases. This CDR3 has 15 residues.

J is TRBJ1-2 and V is TRBV18, with D tentatively TRBD1 (5 bases). The CDR3 sequence is 14 residues long. V dropped 1 base and J dropped 6 bases, with 12 bases sitting between them. The V gene's germline CDR1 is KGHSH and CDR2 LQKENI. CDR3 sequence (DNA): TGTGCCAGCTCACCACGAATAGCCAGGGATGGCTACACCTTC. Protein product: CASSPRIARDGYTF.

As regards this clonotype: A much larger clone is a single base away; this may be a read error. The gene calls are TRBV5-5 and TRBJ1-5, with 9 bases that match TRBD1. CDR3 length: 15 residues. Germline V gene data show CDR1 as SGHKS and CDR2 as YYEKEE (reference sequence). The DNA of the CDR3 is TGTACCAGCAGCCTGACAGGGGGGCCCAATCAGCCCCAGCATTTT. This translates into CTSSLTGGPNQPQHF. The full variable domain, with the rest looked up from reference TRBV5-5 and TRBJ1-5, is DAGVTQSPTHLIKTRGQQVTLRCSPISGHKSVSWYQQVLGQGPQFIFQYYEKEERGRGNFPDRFSARQFPNYSSELNVNALLLGDSALYLCTSSLTGGPNQPQHFGDGTRLSIL.

This clonotype was seen only a few times. The rearrangement uses TRBV5-6 and TRBJ1-1, with no clear D. V lost 4 bases to trimming and J lost 6 bases, with 10 bases between them. In germline, CDR1 is SGHDT, CDR2 YYEEEE. The CDR3 contains 12 residues. CDR3 residues: CASSLMGSEAFF. As DNA, the CDR3 is TGTGCCAGCAGCCTGATGGGGTCTGAAGCTTTCTTT. Supplemented by reference TRBV5-6 and TRBJ1-1, the full variable domain reads DAGVTQSPTHLIKTRGQQVTLRCSPKSGHDTVSWYQQALGQGPQFIFQYYEEEERQRGNFPDRFSGHQFPNYSSELNVNALLLGDSALYLCASSLMGSEAFFGQGTRLTVV.

This clonotype showed up just a few times. V is TRBV10-3 and J is TRBJ2-1, with TRBD2 matching over 13 bases. The CDR3 is 15 amino acids. Per the germline V gene, CDR1 is ENHRY and CDR2 is SYGVKD. J gave up 8 bases and V 7 bases, and 8 bases lay outside the gene matches. The CDR3 DNA reads TGTGCCATCAACTCCGGGACTAGCGGGATTTATGAGCAGTTCTTC. Amino acids: CAINSGTSGIYEQFF.

The rearrangement links TRBV2 to TRBJ2-1; 7 bases line up with TRBD2. The CDR3 contains 13 residues. The ends lost 3 bases at V and 7 bases at J; junction bases unmatched: 3. Germline V gene lookup returns CDR1 SNHLY and CDR2 FYNNEI. CDR3: CASSDGTTNEQFF. The CDR3 nucleotides are TGTGCCAGCAGTGACGGGACTACTAATGAGCAGTTCTTC.

This clonotype was seen a handful of times. The chain carries TRBV20-1 and TRBJ2-5, with TRBD2 identical over 8 bases. The V gene's germline CDR1 is DFQATT and CDR2 SNEGSKA (reference sequence). This CDR3 comprises 14 residues. V was clipped by 6 bases and J by 4 bases; unmatched bases: 10. The CDR3 sequence is CSAPPPSGSETQYF. The CDR3 nucleotides read TGCAGTGCCCCCCCCCCTAGCGGGTCAGAGACCCAGTACTTC.

In this sample, this clonotype turned up a few times. V and J are TRBV30 and TRBJ2-5; 8 bases agree with TRBD1. This CDR3 region has 12 residues. Germline V gene data show CDR1 as GTSNPN and CDR2 as SVGIG (reference sequence). The ends lost 5 bases at V and 1 base at J; junction bases unmatched: 0. The CDR3 protein is CAWDRGQETQYF. The CDR3 nucleotides are TGTGCCTGGGACAGGGGCCAAGAGACCCAGTACTTC. Full variable domain (remainder filled in from reference TRBV30 and TRBJ2-5): SQTIHQWPATLVQPVGSPLSLECTVEGTSNPNLYWYRQAAGRGLQLLFYSVGIGQISSEVPQNLSASRPQDRQFILSSKKLLLSDSGFYLCAWDRGQETQYFGPGTRLLVL.